Below are 5 T cell receptor beta chains sequenced from a single sample in a study of T cell responses to AZD1222 COVID-19 vaccine. TCRdb's copy holds only in-frame clones and misses some; the assay was immunoSEQ multiplex PCR. The sample lists over 50,000 clones, 84% occurring once. Material: peripheral blood, obtained on day 0 of AZD1222 vaccination. The receptors come from an adult in good health.

The chain employs TRBV27 and TRBJ2-3; D is ambiguous. CDR3 length equals 12 residues. The germline CDR1 and CDR2 sequences are MNHEY and SMNVEV (reference sequence). The V end was cut by 4 bases, the J end by 1 base, with 3 bases between. In DNA form, the CDR3 reads TGTGCCAGCAGTTGGGGCACAGATACGCAGTATTTT. Translating gives CASSWGTDTQYF.

V is TRBV7-2 and J is TRBJ2-6, with a tentative D call TRBD2 (5 bases). The CDR3 is made up of 13 amino acids. The ends were cut back, 3 bases at V and 12 bases at J, with 12 bases in the middle. Looked up from germline, CDR1 is SGHTA and CDR2 is FQGNSA. The CDR3 is CASSLSGSFVLTF. The DNA for the CDR3 is TGTGCCAGCAGCTTGTCGGGGAGTTTCGTCCTGACTTTC.

The V gene is TRBV7-8, the J gene TRBJ1-1, with D possibly being TRBD1 (5 bases). Deletions cut 3 bases from V and 0 bases from J, with 8 bases between. Germline CDR1 and CDR2: SGHVS and FQNEAQ. The CDR3 covers 14 residues. The CDR3 region is CASSFGQMNTEAFF. The DNA of the CDR3 is TGTGCCAGCAGCTTCGGACAAATGAACACTGAAGCTTTCTTT. The full variable domain, with the rest looked up from reference TRBV7-8 and TRBJ1-1, is GAGVSQSPRYKVAKRGQDVALRCDPISGHVSLFWYQQALGQGPEFLTYFQNEAQLDKSGLPSDRFFAERPEGSVSTLKIQRTQQEDSAVYLCASSFGQMNTEAFFGQGTRLTVV.

This clone showed up just a few times. V is TRBV5-8 and J is TRBJ1-5; weak D call: TRBD1 (5 bases). CDR3 length equals 14 residues. The germline CDR1 and CDR2 sequences are SGHTS and YDEGEE. The V gene lost 3 bases and the J gene lost 3 bases, with 10 bases spanning the gap. This CDR3 is CASSSGHHNQPQHF. In DNA form, the CDR3 reads TGTGCCAGCAGCTCAGGACATCACAATCAGCCCCAGCATTTT.

This sequence joins TRBV18 and TRBJ2-7; D could derive from TRBD1 or TRBD2 (5 bases each). The CDR3 sequence is 13 residues long. The germline V gene encodes CDR1 KGHSH and CDR2 LQKENI. V was pared by 6 bases and J by 5 bases, with 14 bases between. The CDR3 is CASSKPGRDEQYF. The CDR3 bases are TGTGCCAGCTCCAAGCCGGGGCGGGACGAGCAGTACTTC.